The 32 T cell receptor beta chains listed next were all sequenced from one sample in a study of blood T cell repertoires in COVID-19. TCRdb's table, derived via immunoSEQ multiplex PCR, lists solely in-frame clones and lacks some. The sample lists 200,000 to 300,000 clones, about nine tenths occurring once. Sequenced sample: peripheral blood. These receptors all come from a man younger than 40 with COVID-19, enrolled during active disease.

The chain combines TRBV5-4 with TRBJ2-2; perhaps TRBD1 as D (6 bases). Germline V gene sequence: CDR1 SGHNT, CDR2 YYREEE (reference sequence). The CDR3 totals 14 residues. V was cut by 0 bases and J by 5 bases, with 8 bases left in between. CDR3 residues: CASSLDRVTGELFF. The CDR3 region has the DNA TGTGCCAGCAGCTTGGACAGGGTTACCGGGGAGCTGTTTTTT.

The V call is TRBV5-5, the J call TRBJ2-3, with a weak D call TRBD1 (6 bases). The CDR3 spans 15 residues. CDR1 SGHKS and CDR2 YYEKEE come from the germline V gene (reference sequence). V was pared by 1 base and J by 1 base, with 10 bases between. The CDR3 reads CASSLRTVGTDTQYF. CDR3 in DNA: TGTGCCAGCAGCTTGAGGACAGTTGGCACAGATACGCAGTATTTT.

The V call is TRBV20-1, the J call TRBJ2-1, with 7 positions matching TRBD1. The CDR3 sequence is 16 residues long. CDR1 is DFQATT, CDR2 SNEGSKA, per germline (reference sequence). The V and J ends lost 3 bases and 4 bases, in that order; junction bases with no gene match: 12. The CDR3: CSASFRGRAVYNEQFF. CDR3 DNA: TGCAGTGCTAGTTTTAGGGGGCGGGCGGTATACAATGAGCAGTTCTTC.

DNA for the CDR3: TGTGCCAGCAGCTTAGGGGAGAGGTCATTCAACAATGAGCAGTTCTTC. This codes for CASSLGERSFNNEQFF. The chain couples TRBV11-3 to TRBJ2-1, with TRBD2 as a possible D gene (5 bases). Germline CDR1 SGHNT, CDR2 YENEEA. V lost 1 base, J lost 5 bases, and 15 bases lay in between. This CDR3 is built from 16 residues.

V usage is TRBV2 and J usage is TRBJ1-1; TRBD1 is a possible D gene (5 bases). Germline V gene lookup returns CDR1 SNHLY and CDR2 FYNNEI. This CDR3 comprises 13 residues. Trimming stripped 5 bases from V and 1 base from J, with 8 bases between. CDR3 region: CASSMGGNTEAFF. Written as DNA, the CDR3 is TGTGCCAGCAGTATGGGGGGGAACACTGAAGCTTTCTTT.

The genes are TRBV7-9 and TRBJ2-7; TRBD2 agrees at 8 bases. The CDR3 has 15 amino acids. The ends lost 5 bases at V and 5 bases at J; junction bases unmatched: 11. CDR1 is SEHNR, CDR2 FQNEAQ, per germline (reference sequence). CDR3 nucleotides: TGTGCCAGCAGCGCCCCCGGGACTAGGTTTGACGAGCAGTACTTC. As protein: CASSAPGTRFDEQYF.

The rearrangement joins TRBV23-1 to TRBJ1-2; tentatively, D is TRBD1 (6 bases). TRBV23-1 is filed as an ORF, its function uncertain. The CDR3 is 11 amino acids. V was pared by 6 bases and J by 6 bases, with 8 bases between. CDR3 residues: CASRDRDGYTF. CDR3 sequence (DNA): TGCGCCAGCAGGGACAGAGATGGCTACACCTTC.

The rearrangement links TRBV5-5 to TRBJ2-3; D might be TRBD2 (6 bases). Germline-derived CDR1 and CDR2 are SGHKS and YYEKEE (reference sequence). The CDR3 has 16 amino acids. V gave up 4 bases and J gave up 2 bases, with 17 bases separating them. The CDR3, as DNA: TGTGCCAGCAGCCGGAAGTCGGGAGCCCACACAGATACGCAGTATTTT. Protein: CASSRKSGAHTDTQYF. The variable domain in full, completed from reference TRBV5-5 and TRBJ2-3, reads DAGVTQSPTHLIKTRGQQVTLRCSPISGHKSVSWYQQVLGQGPQFIFQYYEKEERGRGNFPDRFSARQFPNYSSELNVNALLLGDSALYLCASSRKSGAHTDTQYFGPGTRLTVL.

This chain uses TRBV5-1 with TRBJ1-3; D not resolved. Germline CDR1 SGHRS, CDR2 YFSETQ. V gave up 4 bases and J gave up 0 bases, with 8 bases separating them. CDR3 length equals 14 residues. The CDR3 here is CASSPGNSGNTIYF. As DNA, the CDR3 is TGCGCCAGCAGCCCAGGTAACTCTGGAAACACCATATATTTT.

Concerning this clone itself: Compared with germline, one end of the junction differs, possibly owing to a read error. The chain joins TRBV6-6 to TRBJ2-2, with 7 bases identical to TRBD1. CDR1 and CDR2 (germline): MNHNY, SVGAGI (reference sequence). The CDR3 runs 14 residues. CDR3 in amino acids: CASRQGQNSGELFF. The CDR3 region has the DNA TGTGCCAGCAGACAGGGACAGAACAGCGGGGAGCTGTTTTTT.

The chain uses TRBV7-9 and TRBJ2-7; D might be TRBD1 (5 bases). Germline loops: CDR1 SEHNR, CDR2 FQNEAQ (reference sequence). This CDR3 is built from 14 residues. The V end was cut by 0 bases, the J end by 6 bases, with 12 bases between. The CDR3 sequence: CASSLAGRDSEQYF. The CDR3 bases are TGTGCCAGCAGCTTAGCGGGCAGGGATTCCGAGCAGTACTTC.

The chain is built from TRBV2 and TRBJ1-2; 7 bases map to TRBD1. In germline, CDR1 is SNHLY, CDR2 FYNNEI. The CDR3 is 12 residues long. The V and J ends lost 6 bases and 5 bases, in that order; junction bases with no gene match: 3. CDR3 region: CASRTGKYGYTF. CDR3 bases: TGTGCCAGCAGGACAGGGAAGTATGGCTACACCTTC.

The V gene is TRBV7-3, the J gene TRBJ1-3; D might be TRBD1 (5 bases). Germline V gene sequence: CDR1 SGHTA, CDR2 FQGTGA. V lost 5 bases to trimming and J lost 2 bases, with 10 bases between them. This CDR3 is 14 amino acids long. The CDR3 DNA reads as TGTGCCAGCAGCATGGGGACTACTGGAAACACCATATATTTT. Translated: CASSMGTTGNTIYF.

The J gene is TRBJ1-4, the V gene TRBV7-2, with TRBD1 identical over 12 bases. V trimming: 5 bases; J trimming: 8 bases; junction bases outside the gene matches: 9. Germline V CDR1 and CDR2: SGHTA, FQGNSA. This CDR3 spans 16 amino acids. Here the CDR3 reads CASSAQGQGAREKLFF. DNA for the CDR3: TGTGCCAGCAGCGCCCAGGGACAGGGGGCTAGAGAAAAACTGTTTTTT. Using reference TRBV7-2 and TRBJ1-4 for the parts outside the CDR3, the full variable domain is GAGVSQSPSNKVTEKGKDVELRCDPISGHTALYWYRQSLGQGLEFLIYFQGNSAPDKSGLPSDRFSAERTGGSVSTLTIQRTQQEDSAVYLCASSAQGQGAREKLFFGSGTQLSVL.

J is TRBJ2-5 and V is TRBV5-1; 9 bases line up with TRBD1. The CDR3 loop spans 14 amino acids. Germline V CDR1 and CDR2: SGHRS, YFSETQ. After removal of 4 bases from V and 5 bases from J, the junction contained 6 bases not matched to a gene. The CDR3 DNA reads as TGCGCCAGCAGCCTGGGGGACAGGGCCGAGACCCAGTACTTC. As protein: CASSLGDRAETQYF. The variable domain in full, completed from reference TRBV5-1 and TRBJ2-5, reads KAGVTQTPRYLIKTRGQQVTLSCSPISGHRSVSWYQQTPGQGLQFLFEYFSETQRNKGNFPGRFSGRQFSNSRSEMNVSTLELGDSALYLCASSLGDRAETQYFGPGTRLLVL.

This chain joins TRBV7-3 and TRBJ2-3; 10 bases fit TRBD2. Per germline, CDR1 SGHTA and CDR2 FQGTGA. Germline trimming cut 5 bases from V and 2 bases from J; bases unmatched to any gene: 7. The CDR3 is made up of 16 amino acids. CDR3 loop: CASSREAGGNTDTQYF. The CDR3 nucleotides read TGTGCCAGCAGCCGAGAAGCGGGGGGGAACACAGATACGCAGTATTTT.

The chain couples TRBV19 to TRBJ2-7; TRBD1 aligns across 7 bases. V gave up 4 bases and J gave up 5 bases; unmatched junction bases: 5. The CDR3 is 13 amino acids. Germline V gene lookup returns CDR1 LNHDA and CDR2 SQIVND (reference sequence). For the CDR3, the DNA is TGTGCCAGTAGTAGCCAAACAGGGGACGAGCAGTACTTC. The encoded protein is CASSSQTGDEQYF.

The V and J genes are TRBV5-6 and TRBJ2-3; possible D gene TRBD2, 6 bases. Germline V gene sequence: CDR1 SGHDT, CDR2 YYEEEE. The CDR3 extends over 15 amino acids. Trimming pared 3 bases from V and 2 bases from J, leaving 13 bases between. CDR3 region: CASSSWGLYTDTQYF. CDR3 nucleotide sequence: TGTGCCAGCAGCTCCTGGGGACTTTACACAGATACGCAGTATTTT.

The chain's CDR3 is CASSYSTGTFEAFF. Written as DNA, the CDR3 is TGTGCCAGCAGTTACTCAACAGGGACCTTTGAAGCTTTCTTT. The chain couples TRBV6-5 to TRBJ1-1; D is possibly TRBD1 (6 bases). Germline CDR1 is MNHEY and CDR2 is SVGAGI. The CDR3 contains 14 residues. V was trimmed by 0 bases and J by 7 bases, leaving 12 bases between them.

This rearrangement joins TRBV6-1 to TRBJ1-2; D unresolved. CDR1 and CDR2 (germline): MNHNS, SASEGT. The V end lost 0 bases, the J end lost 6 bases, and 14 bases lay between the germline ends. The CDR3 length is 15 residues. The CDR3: CASSEAYRGRDGYTF. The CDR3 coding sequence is TGTGCCAGCAGTGAAGCCTATCGGGGTAGGGATGGCTACACCTTC.

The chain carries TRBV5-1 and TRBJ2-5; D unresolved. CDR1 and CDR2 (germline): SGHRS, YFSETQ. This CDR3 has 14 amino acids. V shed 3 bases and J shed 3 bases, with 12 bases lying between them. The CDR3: CASSSYSFEETQYF. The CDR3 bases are TGCGCCAGCAGCTCCTACTCCTTTGAAGAGACCCAGTACTTC. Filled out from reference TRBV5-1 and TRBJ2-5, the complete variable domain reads KAGVTQTPRYLIKTRGQQVTLSCSPISGHRSVSWYQQTPGQGLQFLFEYFSETQRNKGNFPGRFSGRQFSNSRSEMNVSTLELGDSALYLCASSSYSFEETQYFGPGTRLLVL.

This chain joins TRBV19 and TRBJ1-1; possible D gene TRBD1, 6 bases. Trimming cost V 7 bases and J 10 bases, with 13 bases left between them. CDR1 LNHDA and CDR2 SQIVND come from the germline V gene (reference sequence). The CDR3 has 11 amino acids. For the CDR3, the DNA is TGTGCCAGTAAGGGGGATTTCGGAGCTTTCTTT. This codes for CASKGDFGAFF. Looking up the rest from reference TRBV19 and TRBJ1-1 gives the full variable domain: DGGITQSPKYLFRKEGQNVTLSCEQNLNHDAMYWYRQDPGQGLRLIYYSQIVNDFQKGDIAEGYSVSREKKESFPLTVTSAQKNPTAFYLCASKGDFGAFFGQGTRLTVV.

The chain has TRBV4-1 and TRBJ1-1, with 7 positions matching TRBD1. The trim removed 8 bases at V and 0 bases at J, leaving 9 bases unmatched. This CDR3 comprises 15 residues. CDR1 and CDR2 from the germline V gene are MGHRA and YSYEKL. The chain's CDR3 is CASCPTGNLNTEAFF. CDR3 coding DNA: TGCGCCAGCTGCCCGACAGGGAACCTGAACACTGAAGCTTTCTTT.

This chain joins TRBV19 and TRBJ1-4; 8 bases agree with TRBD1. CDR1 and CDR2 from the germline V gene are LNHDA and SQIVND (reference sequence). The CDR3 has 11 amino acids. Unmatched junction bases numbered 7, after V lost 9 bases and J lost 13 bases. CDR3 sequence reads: CASDRGGGLFF. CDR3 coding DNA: TGTGCCAGCGACAGGGGAGGAGGACTGTTTTTT.

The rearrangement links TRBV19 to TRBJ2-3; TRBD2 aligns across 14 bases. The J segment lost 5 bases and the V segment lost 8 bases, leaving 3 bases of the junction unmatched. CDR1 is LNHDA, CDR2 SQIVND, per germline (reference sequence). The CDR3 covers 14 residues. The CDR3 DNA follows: TGTGCCAGTCGACTAGCGGGGGGGCGAGATACGCAGTATTTT. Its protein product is CASRLAGGRDTQYF.

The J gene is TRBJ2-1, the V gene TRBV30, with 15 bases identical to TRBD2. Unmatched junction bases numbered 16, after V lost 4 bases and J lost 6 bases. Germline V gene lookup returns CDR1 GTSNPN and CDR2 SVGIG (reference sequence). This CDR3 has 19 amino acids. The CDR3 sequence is CAWTSAGLAGGRSRNEQFF. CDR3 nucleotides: TGTGCCTGGACCTCAGCAGGACTAGCGGGGGGGCGTTCGCGCAATGAGCAGTTCTTC.

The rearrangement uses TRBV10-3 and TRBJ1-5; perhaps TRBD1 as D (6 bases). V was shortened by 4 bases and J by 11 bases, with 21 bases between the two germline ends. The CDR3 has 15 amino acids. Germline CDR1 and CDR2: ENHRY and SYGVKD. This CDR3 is CAISGEGGNEVAQHF. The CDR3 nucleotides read TGTGCCATCAGTGGGGAGGGGGGTAATGAGGTGGCCCAGCATTTT.

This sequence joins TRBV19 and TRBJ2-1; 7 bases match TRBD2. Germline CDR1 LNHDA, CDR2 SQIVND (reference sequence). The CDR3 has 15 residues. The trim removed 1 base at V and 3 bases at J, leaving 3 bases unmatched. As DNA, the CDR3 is TGTGCCAGTAGTATAGGACTAGCCGGCTACAATGAGCAGTTCTTC. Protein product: CASSIGLAGYNEQFF.

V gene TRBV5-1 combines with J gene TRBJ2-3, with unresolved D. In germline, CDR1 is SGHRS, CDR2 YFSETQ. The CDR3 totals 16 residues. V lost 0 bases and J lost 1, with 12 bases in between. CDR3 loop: CASSLEGRQGTDTQYF. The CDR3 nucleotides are TGCGCCAGCAGCTTGGAAGGCCGTCAGGGCACAGATACGCAGTATTTT.

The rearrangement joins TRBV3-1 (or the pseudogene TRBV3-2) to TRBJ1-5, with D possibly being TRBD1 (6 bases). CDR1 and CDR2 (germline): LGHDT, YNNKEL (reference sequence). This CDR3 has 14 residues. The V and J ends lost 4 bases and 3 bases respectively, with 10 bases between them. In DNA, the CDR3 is TGTGCCAGCAGCCCAGGACAGAACAATCAGCCCCAGCATTTT. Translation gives CASSPGQNNQPQHF.

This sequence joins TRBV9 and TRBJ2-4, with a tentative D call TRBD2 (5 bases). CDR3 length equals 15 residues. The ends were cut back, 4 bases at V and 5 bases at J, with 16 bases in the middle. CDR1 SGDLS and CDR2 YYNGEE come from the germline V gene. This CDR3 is CASSLSPGDQNIQYF. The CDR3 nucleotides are TGTGCCAGCAGCCTCTCGCCCGGGGATCAAAACATTCAGTACTTC. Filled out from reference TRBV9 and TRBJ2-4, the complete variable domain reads DSGVTQTPKHLITATGQRVTLRCSPRSGDLSVYWYQQSLDQGLQFLIQYYNGEERAKGNILERFSAQQFPDLHSELNLSSLELGDSALYFCASSLSPGDQNIQYFGAGTRLSVL.

This CDR3 is CASRQGSNQPQHF. CDR3 DNA sequence: TGTGCCAGCAGACAGGGAAGCAATCAGCCCCAGCATTTT. The V gene is TRBV6-5, the J gene TRBJ1-5; possibly TRBD1 for D (6 bases). The CDR3 contains 13 residues. Germline V gives CDR1 MNHEY, CDR2 SVGAGI. Trimming stripped 6 bases from V and 1 base from J, with 7 bases between.